A single sample is the source of the 17 T cell receptor beta chains below, sequenced in a study of T cells in Graves' hyperthyroidism and ophthalmopathy. TCR beta CDR3 regions were amplified from RNA. RT-PCR in the first round (using the HTBI primer set) targeted the TCR CDR3. TCRdb recomputed calls from the multiplex PCR reads with MiXCR, one row per CDR3 protein. The sample shows 300,000 to 450,000 distinct CDR3 sequences, about 14% of them seen only once. Sequenced input: blood. The receptors derive from a woman aged 55-69 years with Graves' hyperthyroidism.

This clonotype was detected a few times. The J gene is TRBJ2-1, the V gene TRBV7-9; 7 nucleotides align to TRBD2. With 3 bases clipped from V and 5 bases from J, the junction kept 13 bases outside the gene matches. Germline V gene lookup returns CDR1 SEHNR and CDR2 FQNEAQ (reference sequence). CDR3 length: 17 amino acids. CDR3 nucleotide sequence: TGTGCCAGCAGCTTGGCTCCTAGCGGAAACACCAACAATGAGCAGTTCTTC. Its protein product is CASSLAPSGNTNNEQFF.

This clonotype was seen many times. The chain joins TRBV15 to TRBJ2-2; no reliable D call. Looked up from germline, CDR1 is LNHNV and CDR2 is YYDKDF (reference sequence). V lost 0 bases, J lost 3 bases, and 5 bases lay in between. CDR3 length: 14 residues. CDR3 nucleotides: TGTGCCACCAGCAGAGATACGGACACCGGGGAGCTGTTTTTT. Its translation: CATSRDTDTGELFF.

This clonotype was observed a handful of times. V usage is TRBV24-1 and J usage is TRBJ2-5; D is perhaps TRBD1 or TRBD2 (7 bases each). The CDR3 loop spans 17 amino acids. V was trimmed by 6 bases and J by 5 bases, leaving 24 bases between them. Germline CDR1 is KGHDR and CDR2 is SFDVKD. For the CDR3, the DNA is TGTGCCACCAGTCTGGGGAGACAGGGAGCGGGATTGGAGACCCAGTACTTC. It is translated as CATSLGRQGAGLETQYF.

This clonotype was observed at least ten times. The chain uses TRBV5-1 and TRBJ2-7; D is undetermined. CDR1 and CDR2 (germline): SGHRS, YFSETQ. CDR3 size: 14 residues. V lost 0 bases and J 7 bases, leaving 14 bases between the germline ends. The CDR3 is CASSLEQYEKEQYF. For the CDR3, the DNA is TGCGCCAGCAGCTTGGAGCAGTACGAAAAGGAGCAGTACTTC.

The chain carries TRBV10-3 and TRBJ2-7, with TRBD2 matching 11 bases. CDR3 length: 14 amino acids. V was pared by 6 bases and J by 4 bases, with 5 bases of the junction left unmatched. Germline values: CDR1 ENHRY, CDR2 SYGVKD. The CDR3 loop is CAIRGLADYYEQYF. In nucleotides, the CDR3 is TGTGCCATCAGGGGACTAGCGGACTATTACGAGCAGTACTTC.

This clonotype was picked up a small number of times. V usage is TRBV11-1 and J usage is TRBJ2-5, with 8 nucleotides matching TRBD1. Unmatched junction bases numbered 13, after V lost 0 bases and J lost 4 bases. Germline V CDR1 and CDR2: SGHAT, FQDESV (reference sequence). There are 18 residues in the CDR3. The CDR3: CASSLARQGIGVRETQYF. The CDR3 nucleotides read TGTGCCAGCAGCTTAGCCCGACAGGGGATTGGTGTGCGAGAGACCCAGTACTTC. The variable domain in full, with the rest retrieved from reference TRBV11-1 and TRBJ2-5, is EAEVAQSPRYKITEKSQAVAFWCDPISGHATLYWYRQILGQGPELLVQFQDESVVDDSQLPKDRFSAERLKGVDSTLKIQPAELGDSAMYLCASSLARQGIGVRETQYFGPGTRLLVL.

The chain has TRBV2 and TRBJ2-7; the match to TRBD1 covers 8 bases. The CDR3 totals 13 residues. V was clipped by 1 base and J by 4 bases; unmatched bases: 0. Germline-derived CDR1 and CDR2 are SNHLY and FYNNEI. CDR3 protein: CASSEGTGYEQYF. CDR3 coding DNA: TGTGCCAGCAGTGAAGGGACAGGGTACGAGCAGTACTTC.

This clonotype was detected many times. The chain combines TRBV28 with TRBJ2-7; D is perhaps TRBD1 (6 bases). V lost 10 bases and J 7 bases, leaving 17 bases between the germline ends. Germline CDR1 and CDR2: MDHEN and SYDVKM. This CDR3 is built from 12 residues. In DNA form, the CDR3 reads TGTGCCACCCGGGACACCGTCAGGGAGCAGTACTTC. Its translation: CATRDTVREQYF.

The rearrangement joins TRBV19 to TRBJ1-2; D might be TRBD1 (6 bases). Germline lookup yields CDR1 LNHDA and CDR2 SQIVND (reference sequence). Trimming stripped 8 bases from V and 6 bases from J, with 16 bases between. The CDR3 is made up of 13 amino acids. In DNA, the CDR3 is TGTGCCAGTTCGACAGGAATTTGGGATGGCTACACCTTC. Amino acids: CASSTGIWDGYTF.

This clonotype was counted many times. The genes are TRBV12-3 or TRBV12-4 and TRBJ1-1; TRBD1 matches at 9 bases. Trimming removed 6 bases from V and 1 base from J; junction bases left unmatched: 6. The CDR3 is 15 amino acids. The CDR3 DNA reads as TGTGCCAGCAGCATGACAGGGGGGCCGAACACTGAAGCTTTCTTT. Translation: CASSMTGGPNTEAFF.

This clonotype appeared many times. The J gene is TRBJ1-1, the V gene TRBV28; D possibly corresponds to TRBD1 (5 bases). Germline-derived CDR1 and CDR2 are MDHEN and SYDVKM. V lost 7 bases to trimming and J lost 7 bases, with 16 bases between them. There are 13 residues in the CDR3. CDR3 protein: CASTPGTPGEAFF. The CDR3 coding sequence is TGTGCCAGCACTCCCGGGACCCCGGGTGAAGCTTTCTTT. The full variable domain, with the rest looked up from reference TRBV28 and TRBJ1-1, is DVKVTQSSRYLVKRTGEKVFLECVQDMDHENMFWYRQDPGLGLRLIYFSYDVKMKEKGDIPEGYSVSREKKERFSLILESASTNQTSMYLCASTPGTPGEAFFGQGTRLTVV.

Regarding this clonotype: A clone one base away is much larger, so this may be a read error. The chain carries TRBV29-1 and TRBJ2-1; D perhaps matches TRBD2 (5 bases). With the DNA end fitting TRBJ2-7 better, the J assignment may be wrong. The CDR3 covers 15 residues. The V gene's germline CDR1 is SQVTM and CDR2 ANQGSEA. CDR3 loop: CSVEDLEAAYNEQYF. The CDR3 DNA is TGCAGCGTTGAAGATCTGGAGGCGGCCTACAATGAGCAGTACTTC.

Many counts were recorded for this clonotype. V is TRBV2 and J is TRBJ1-1, with D possibly TRBD1 on 6 matching bases. The CDR3 has 15 amino acids. CDR1 and CDR2 (germline): SNHLY, FYNNEI. Trimming pared 7 bases from V and 11 bases from J, leaving 26 bases between. The CDR3 protein is CASIQATGSTEAAFF. The CDR3 nucleotides read TGTGCCAGCATCCAAGCGACAGGTAGCACTGAAGCCGCTTTCTTT. The variable domain in full, completed from reference TRBV2 and TRBJ1-1, reads EPEVTQTPSHQVTQMGQEVILRCVPISNHLYFYWYRQILGQKVEFLVSFYNNEISEKSEIFDDQFSVERPDGSNFTLKIRSTKLEDSAMYFCASIQATGSTEAAFFGQGTRLTVV.

This clonotype was seen only a few times. This sequence joins TRBV15 and TRBJ2-3, with D unresolved. Germline values: CDR1 LNHNV, CDR2 YYDKDF (reference sequence). Trimming left V 4 bases short and J 2 bases short, with 7 bases between. The CDR3 length is 13 residues. CDR3: CATSTYFTDTQYF. The DNA for the CDR3 is TGTGCCACCAGCACCTACTTCACAGATACGCAGTATTTT. The full variable domain, in which reference TRBV15 and TRBJ2-3 provide the parts outside the CDR3, is DAMVIQNPRYQVTQFGKPVTLSCSQTLNHNVMYWYQQKSSQAPKLLFHYYDKDFNNEADTPDNFQSRRPNTSFCFLDIRSPGLGDTAMYLCATSTYFTDTQYFGPGTRLTVL.

The table lists this clonotype with a few counts. The gene calls are TRBV13 and TRBJ2-6, with unresolved D. The CDR3 is 15 amino acids. Germline CDR1 PRHDT, CDR2 FYEKMQ (reference sequence). V was trimmed by 1 base and J by 2 bases, leaving 6 bases between them. CDR3 sequence (DNA): TGTGCCAGCAGCTTAGTACGAACTGGGGCCAACGTCCTGACTTTC. The encoded protein is CASSLVRTGANVLTF.

The chain has TRBV11-2 and TRBJ2-7; TRBD1 matches at 8 bases. V trimming: 0 bases; J trimming: 1 base; junction bases outside the gene matches: 8. Looked up from germline, CDR1 is SGHAT and CDR2 is FQNNGV. The CDR3 loop spans 17 amino acids. The CDR3 here is CASSLEGQGAISYEQYF. CDR3 coding DNA: TGTGCCAGCAGCTTAGAAGGGCAGGGGGCGATTTCCTACGAGCAGTACTTC.

This clonotype was seen only a few times. The rearrangement links TRBV29-1 to TRBJ1-1; D possibly corresponds to TRBD1 (5 bases). Germline CDR1 SQVTM, CDR2 ANQGSEA. The V end lost 2 bases, the J end lost 10 bases, and 8 bases lay between the germline ends. The CDR3 is 10 residues long. DNA of the CDR3: TGCAGCGTTGAAAGAGGGGCAGCTTTCTTT. It specifies CSVERGAAFF.